The clone carrying this T cell receptor beta chain has a handful of counts. TCR alpha and TCR beta cDNA libraries carrying sample barcodes and UMIs were produced by 5'RACE using constant-segment primers. TCRdb reprocessed the 5' RACE reads via MiXCR and lists one record per CDR3 protein. The sample gives fewer than 90,000 distinct CDR3 sequences, 9.5% to 15% of which show up once; about 40% is in the top ten. These data originate in a study of T-cell memory formation after mild COVID-19. For the study at large: The study found TCR clusters largely donor specific.

The CDR3 sequence is 11 residues long. Trimming removed 2 bases at V and 10 bases at J, with 7 bases between. Germline CDR1 and CDR2: MGHRA and YSYEKL. The source material was PBMCs or a T cell subset sorted from them (not recorded which). This TCR was sampled from a man aged 18 to 35 who had mild COVID-19 (a few samples of this study predate the infection). Cell type and time point are not known. This chain joins TRBV4-1 and TRBJ2-3; tentatively, D is TRBD2 (5 bases). The CDR3 is CASSQRAAQYF. The CDR3, as DNA: TGCGCCAGCAGCCAAAGAGCGGCGCAGTATTTT.